This TCR beta chain was documented in a study of blood T cell repertoires in COVID-19. As for the study in general: Acute and convalescent COVID-19 specimens originated in the United States, Italy and Spain. Sources were T cells, B-cell-depleted T cells, or PBMCs; the material itself was cDNA or gDNA.

The CDR3 is 14 amino acids. V was pared by 10 bases and J by 6 bases, with 7 bases of the junction left unmatched. Germline-derived CDR1 and CDR2 are SNHLY and FYNNEI. As handled by the study authors: Reference gene primers were amplified, and this amplification served to estimate nucleated cell counts. Method: immunoSEQ multiplex PCR; TCRdb's copy keeps in-frame clones and lacks some. V and J calls and clone size are those listed in that table; D and trimming were worked out from the DNA. Here the sample spans tens of thousands of clones, 70% to 90% being singletons. The sequenced material came from peripheral blood. The origin of this receptor is a human donor in a cohort sampled during active COVID-19. The V and J genes are TRBV2 and TRBJ2-1; 12 bases align to TRBD2. CDR3 loop: CANKLAGGFNEQFF. The CDR3 nucleotides read TGTGCCAACAAACTAGCGGGAGGATTCAATGAGCAGTTCTTC. The full variable domain, in which reference TRBV2 and TRBJ2-1 provide the parts outside the CDR3, is EPEVTQTPSHQVTQMGQEVILRCVPISNHLYFYWYRQILGQKVEFLVSFYNNEISEKSEIFDDQFSVERPDGSNFTLKIRSTKLEDSAMYFCANKLAGGFNEQFFGPGTRLTVL.